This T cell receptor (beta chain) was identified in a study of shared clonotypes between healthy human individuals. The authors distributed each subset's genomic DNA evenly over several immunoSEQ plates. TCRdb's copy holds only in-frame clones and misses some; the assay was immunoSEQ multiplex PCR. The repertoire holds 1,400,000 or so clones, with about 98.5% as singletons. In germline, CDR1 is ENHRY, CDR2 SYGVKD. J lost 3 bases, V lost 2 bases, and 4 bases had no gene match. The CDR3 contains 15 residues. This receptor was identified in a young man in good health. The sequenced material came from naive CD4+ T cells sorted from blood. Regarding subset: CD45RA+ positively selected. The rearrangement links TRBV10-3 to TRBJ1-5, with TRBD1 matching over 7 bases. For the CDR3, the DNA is TGTGCCATCAGTGAGGGGACAGTTAACAATCAGCCCCAGCATTTT. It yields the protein CAISEGTVNNQPQHF.